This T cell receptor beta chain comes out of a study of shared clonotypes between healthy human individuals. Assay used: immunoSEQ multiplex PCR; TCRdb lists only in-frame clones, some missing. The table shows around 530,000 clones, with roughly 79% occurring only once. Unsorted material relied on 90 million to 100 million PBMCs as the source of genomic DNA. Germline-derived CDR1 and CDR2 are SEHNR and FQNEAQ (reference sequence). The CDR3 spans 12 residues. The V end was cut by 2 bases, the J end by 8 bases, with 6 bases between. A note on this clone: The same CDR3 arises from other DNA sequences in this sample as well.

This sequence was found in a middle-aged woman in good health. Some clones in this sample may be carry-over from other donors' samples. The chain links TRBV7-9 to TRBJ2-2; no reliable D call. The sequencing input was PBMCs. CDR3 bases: TGTGCCAGCAGCTTAAATTCGGGGGAGCTGTTTTTT. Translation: CASSLNSGELFF.